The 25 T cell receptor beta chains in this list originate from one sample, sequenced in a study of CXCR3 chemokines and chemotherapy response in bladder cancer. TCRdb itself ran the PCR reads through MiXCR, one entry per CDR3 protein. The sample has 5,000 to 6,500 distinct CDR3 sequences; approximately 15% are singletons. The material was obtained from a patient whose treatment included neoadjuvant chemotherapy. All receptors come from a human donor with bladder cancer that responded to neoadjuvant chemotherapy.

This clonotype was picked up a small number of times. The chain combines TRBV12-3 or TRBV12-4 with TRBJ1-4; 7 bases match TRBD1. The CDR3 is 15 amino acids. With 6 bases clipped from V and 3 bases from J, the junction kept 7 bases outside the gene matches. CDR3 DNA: TGTGCCAGCAGACAGACAGGGTATGCTAATGAAAAACTGTTTTTT. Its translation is CASRQTGYANEKLFF.

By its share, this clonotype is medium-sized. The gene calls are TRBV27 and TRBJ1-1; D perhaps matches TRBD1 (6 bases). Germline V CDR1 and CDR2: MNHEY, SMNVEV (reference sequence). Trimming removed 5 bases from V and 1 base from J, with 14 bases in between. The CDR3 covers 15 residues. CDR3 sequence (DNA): TGTGCCAGCAGTACTTGGGACACCCCGAACACTGAAGCTTTCTTT. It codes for CASSTWDTPNTEAFF.

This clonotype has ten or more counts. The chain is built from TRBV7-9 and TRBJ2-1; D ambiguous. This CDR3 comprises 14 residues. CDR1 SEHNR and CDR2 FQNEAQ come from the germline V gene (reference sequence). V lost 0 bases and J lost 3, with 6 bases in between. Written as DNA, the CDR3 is TGTGCCAGCAGCTTAGCAGAGTACTACAATGAGCAGTTCTTC. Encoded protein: CASSLAEYYNEQFF. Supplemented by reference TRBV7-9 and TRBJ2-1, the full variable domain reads DTGVSQNPRHKITKRGQNVTFRCDPISEHNRLYWYRQTLGQGPEFLTYFQNEAQLEKSRLLSDRFSAERPKGSFSTLEIQRTEQGDSAMYLCASSLAEYYNEQFFGPGTRLTVL.

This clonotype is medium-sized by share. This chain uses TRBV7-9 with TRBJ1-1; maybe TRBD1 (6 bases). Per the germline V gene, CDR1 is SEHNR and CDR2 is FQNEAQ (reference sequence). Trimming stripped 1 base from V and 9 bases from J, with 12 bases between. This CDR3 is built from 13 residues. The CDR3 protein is CASSLGGGHKAFF. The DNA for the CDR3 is TGTGCCAGCAGCTTAGGCGGGGGGCACAAAGCTTTCTTT.

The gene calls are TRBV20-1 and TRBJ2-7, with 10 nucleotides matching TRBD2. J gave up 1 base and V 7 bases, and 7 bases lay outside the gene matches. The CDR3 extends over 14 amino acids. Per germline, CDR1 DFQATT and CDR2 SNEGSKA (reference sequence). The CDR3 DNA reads TGCAGTGTGCCTAGCGGGAGTTATTCCTACGAGCAGTACTTC. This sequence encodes CSVPSGSYSYEQYF.

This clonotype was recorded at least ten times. CDR3 DNA sequence: TGTGCCACCAGCAGAGAGGGAACGGGCTACGAGCAGTACTTC. Translating it yields CATSREGTGYEQYF. The chain combines TRBV15 with TRBJ2-7; D unclear. The germline V and J ends were trimmed by 0 bases and 3 bases, with 9 bases remaining between them. In germline, CDR1 is LNHNV, CDR2 YYDKDF (reference sequence). The CDR3 extends over 14 amino acids.

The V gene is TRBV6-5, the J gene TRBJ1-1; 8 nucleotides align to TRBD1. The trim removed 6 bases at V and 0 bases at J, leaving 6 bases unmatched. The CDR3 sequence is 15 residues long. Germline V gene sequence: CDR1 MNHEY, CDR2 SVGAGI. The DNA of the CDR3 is TGTGCCAGCAGCCGAAGACAGGGGCTGAACACTGAAGCTTTCTTT. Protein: CASSRRQGLNTEAFF.

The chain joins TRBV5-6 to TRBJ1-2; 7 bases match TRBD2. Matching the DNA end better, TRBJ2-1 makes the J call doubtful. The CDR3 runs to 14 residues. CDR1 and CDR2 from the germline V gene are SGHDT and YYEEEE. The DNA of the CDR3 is TGTGCCAGCAGCTTGTACGTCGGGGGGAGTGAGCAGTTCTTC. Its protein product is CASSLYVGGSEQFF.

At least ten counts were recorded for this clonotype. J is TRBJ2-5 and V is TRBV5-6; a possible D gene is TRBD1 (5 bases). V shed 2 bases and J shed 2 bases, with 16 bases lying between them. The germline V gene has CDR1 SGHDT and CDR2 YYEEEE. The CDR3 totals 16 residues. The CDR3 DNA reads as TGTGCCAGCAGCTTCGGCGGTGGCAGGGCACAAGAGACCCAGTACTTC. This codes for CASSFGGGRAQETQYF.

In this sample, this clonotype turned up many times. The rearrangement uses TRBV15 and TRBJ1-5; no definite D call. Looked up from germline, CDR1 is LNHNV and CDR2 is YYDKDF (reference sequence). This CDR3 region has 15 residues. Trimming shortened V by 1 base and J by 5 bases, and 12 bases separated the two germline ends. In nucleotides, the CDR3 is TGTGCCACCAGCAGAGTTTTTGAAGGAGATCAGCCCCAGCATTTT. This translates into CATSRVFEGDQPQHF.

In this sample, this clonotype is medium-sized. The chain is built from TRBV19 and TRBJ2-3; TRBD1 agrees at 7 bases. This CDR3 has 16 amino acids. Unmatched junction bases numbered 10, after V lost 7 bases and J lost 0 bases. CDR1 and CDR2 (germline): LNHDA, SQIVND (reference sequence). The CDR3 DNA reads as TGTGCCAGTACCAACCGGGACAGAGGGAGCACAGATACGCAGTATTTT. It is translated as CASTNRDRGSTDTQYF.

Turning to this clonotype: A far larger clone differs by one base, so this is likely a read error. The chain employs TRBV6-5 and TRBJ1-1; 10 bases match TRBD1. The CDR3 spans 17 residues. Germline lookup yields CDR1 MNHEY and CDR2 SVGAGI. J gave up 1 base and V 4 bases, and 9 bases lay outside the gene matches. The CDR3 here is CASSSLGQGMGNTEAFF. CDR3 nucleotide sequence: TGTGCCAGCAGTTCCCTGGGACAGGGGATGGGGAACACTGAAGCTTTCTTT.

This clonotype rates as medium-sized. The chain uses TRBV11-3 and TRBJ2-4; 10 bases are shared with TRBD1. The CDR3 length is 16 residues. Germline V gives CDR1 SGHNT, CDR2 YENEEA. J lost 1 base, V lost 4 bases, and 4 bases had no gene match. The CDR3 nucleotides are TGTGCCAGCAGCTCCGGGACAGGGGAGGCCAAAAACATTCAGTACTTC. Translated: CASSSGTGEAKNIQYF. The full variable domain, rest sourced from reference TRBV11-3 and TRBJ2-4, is EAGVVQSPRYKIIEKKQPVAFWCNPISGHNTLYWYLQNLGQGPELLIRYENEEAVDDSQLPKDRFSAERLKGVDSTLKIQPAELGDSAVYLCASSSGTGEAKNIQYFGAGTRLSVL.

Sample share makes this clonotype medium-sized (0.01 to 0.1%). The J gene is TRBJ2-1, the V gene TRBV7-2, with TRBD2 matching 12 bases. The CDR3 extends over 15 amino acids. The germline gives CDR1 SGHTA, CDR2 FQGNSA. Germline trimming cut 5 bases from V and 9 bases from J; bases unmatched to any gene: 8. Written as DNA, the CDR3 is TGTGCCAGCAGCCCACGACTAGCGGGAGCAGGTGAGCAGTTCTTC. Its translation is CASSPRLAGAGEQFF.

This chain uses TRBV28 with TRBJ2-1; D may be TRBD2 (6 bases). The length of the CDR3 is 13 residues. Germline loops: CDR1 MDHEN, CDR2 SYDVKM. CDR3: CGKFPGEFNEQFF. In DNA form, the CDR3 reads TGTGGCAAATTTCCGGGGGAATTCAATGAGCAGTTCTTC.

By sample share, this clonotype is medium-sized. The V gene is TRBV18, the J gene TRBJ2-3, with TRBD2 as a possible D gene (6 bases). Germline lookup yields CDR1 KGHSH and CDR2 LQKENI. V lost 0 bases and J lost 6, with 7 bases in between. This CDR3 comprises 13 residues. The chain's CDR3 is CASSPPTSDTQYF. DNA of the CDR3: TGTGCCAGCTCACCACCCACTAGCGATACGCAGTATTTT.

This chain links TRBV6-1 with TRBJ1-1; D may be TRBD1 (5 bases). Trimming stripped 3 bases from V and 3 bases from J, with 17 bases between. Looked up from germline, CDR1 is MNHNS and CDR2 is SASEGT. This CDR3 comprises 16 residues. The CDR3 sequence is CASSDEGPGWDTEAFF. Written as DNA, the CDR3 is TGTGCCAGCAGTGACGAAGGGCCAGGGTGGGACACTGAAGCTTTCTTT.

Written as DNA, the CDR3 is TGTGCCAGCAGCTTTGAGGCTAGCCCTCCTGGGGAGCAGTTCTTC. This translates into CASSFEASPPGEQFF. V and J are TRBV5-5 and TRBJ2-1, with D possibly TRBD2 on 5 matching bases. The ends were cut back, 2 bases at V and 10 bases at J, with 19 bases in the middle. This CDR3 is 15 amino acids long. Looked up from germline, CDR1 is SGHKS and CDR2 is YYEKEE (reference sequence). The full variable domain, completed using reference TRBV5-5 and TRBJ2-1, is DAGVTQSPTHLIKTRGQQVTLRCSPISGHKSVSWYQQVLGQGPQFIFQYYEKEERGRGNFPDRFSARQFPNYSSELNVNALLLGDSALYLCASSFEASPPGEQFFGPGTRLTVL.

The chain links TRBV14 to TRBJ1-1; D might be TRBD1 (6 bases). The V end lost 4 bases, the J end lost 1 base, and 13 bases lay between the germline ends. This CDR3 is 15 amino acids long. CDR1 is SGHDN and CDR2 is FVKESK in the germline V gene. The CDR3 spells CASSLRTGSNTEAFF. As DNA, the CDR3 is TGTGCCAGCAGCCTACGTACAGGGTCGAACACTGAAGCTTTCTTT. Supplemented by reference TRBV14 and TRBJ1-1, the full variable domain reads EAGVTQFPSHSVIEKGQTVTLRCDPISGHDNLYWYRRVMGKEIKFLLHFVKESKQDESGMPNNRFLAERTGGTYSTLKVQPAELEDSGVYFCASSLRTGSNTEAFFGQGTRLTVV.

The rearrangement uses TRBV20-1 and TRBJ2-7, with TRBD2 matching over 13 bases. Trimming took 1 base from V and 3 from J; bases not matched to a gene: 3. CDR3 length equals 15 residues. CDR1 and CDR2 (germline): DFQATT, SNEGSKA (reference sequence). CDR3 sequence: CSARAGTSGNYEQYF. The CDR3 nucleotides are TGCAGTGCTAGAGCCGGGACTAGCGGGAACTACGAGCAGTACTTC.

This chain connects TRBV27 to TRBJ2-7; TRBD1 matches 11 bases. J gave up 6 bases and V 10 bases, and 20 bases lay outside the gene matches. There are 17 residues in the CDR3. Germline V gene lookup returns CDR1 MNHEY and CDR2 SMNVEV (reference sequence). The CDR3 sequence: CATLPRPTGQGGREQYF. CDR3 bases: TGTGCCACCCTTCCTCGCCCTACGGGACAGGGGGGTCGCGAGCAGTACTTC.

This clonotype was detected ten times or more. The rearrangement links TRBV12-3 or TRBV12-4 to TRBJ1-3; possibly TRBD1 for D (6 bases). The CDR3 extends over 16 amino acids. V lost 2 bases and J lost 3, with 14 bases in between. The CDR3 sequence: CASSLQAGAGGNTIYF. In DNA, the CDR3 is TGTGCCAGCAGTTTACAGGCAGGGGCCGGTGGAAACACCATATATTTT.

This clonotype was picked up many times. CDR3 in amino acids: CASSYGVSDYGYTF. Here the CDR3 DNA reads TGTGCCAGCAGTTACGGGGTATCGGACTATGGCTACACCTTC. The chain joins TRBV6-5 to TRBJ1-2, with D unresolved. This CDR3 has 14 amino acids. Germline CDR1 reads MNHEY; CDR2 reads SVGAGI. Trimming removed 2 bases from V and 3 bases from J, with 10 bases in between.

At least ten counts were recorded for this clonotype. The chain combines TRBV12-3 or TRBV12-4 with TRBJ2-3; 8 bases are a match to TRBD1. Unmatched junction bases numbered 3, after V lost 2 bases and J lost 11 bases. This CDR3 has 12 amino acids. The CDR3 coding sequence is TGTGCCAGCAGTTTATCGACAGGGGAGCAGTATTTT. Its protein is CASSLSTGEQYF.

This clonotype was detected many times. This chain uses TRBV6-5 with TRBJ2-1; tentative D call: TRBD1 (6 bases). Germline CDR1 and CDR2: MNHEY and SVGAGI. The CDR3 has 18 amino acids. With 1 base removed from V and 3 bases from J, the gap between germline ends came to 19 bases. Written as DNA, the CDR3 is TGTGCCAGCAGTTACTATTCGTCGTCAGGGGAAAGCTACAATGAGCAGTTCTTC. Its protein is CASSYYSSSGESYNEQFF.